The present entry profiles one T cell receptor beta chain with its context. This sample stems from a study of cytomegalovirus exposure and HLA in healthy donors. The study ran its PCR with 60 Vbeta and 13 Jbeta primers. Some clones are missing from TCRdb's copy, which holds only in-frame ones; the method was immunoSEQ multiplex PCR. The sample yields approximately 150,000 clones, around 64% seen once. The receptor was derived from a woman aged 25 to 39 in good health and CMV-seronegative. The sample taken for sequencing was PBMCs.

The CDR3 here is CASSPPGEGQSNQPQHF. DNA for the CDR3: TGTGCCAGCTCACCTCCCGGGGAGGGGCAGAGCAATCAGCCCCAGCATTTT. The chain employs TRBV18 and TRBJ1-5; weak D call: TRBD1 (5 bases). CDR1 is KGHSH and CDR2 is LQKENI in the germline V gene. The CDR3 is 17 amino acids. Trimming stripped 3 bases from V and 1 base from J, with 16 bases between.